The 13 T cell receptor beta chains below come from one sample, sequenced in a study of identical twins. TCRdb used MiXCR to reprocess the 5' RACE reads, holding one entry per CDR3 protein. The repertoire holds some 590,000 distinct CDR3 sequences, roughly 9.5% seen once, with roughly 3% in the top ten. These data also featured in a second study, about yellow fever vaccine responses in identical twins.

Sequencing was performed on PBMCs. These receptors originate from a young woman in good health.

This chain joins TRBV10-3 and TRBJ2-3; 9 bases line up with TRBD2. CDR3 size: 15 residues. Germline V gives CDR1 ENHRY, CDR2 SYGVKD. Trimming cost V 5 bases and J 0 bases; bases outside gene matches: 3. CDR3 loop: CAISTSGPSTDTQYF. The DNA of the CDR3 is TGTGCCATCAGTACTAGCGGGCCTAGCACAGATACGCAGTATTTT.

The rearrangement joins TRBV7-9 to TRBJ2-1; the D gene is possibly TRBD2 (6 bases). The CDR3 contains 15 residues. In germline, CDR1 is SEHNR, CDR2 FQNEAQ (reference sequence). V lost 3 bases and J lost 9, with 18 bases in between. DNA for the CDR3: TGTGCCAGCAGCTTTCCCTTGACTAGTGAAGGTGAGCAGTTCTTC. Translating it yields CASSFPLTSEGEQFF.

This clonotype has at least ten counts. This chain links TRBV18 with TRBJ1-2; no definite D call. There are 15 residues in the CDR3. Germline V gene lookup returns CDR1 KGHSH and CDR2 LQKENI. Trimming left V 6 bases short and J 10 bases short, with 24 bases between. The CDR3 region is CASSQQWGGSLDYTF. The CDR3 nucleotides read TGTGCCAGCTCCCAGCAGTGGGGAGGATCTTTGGACTACACCTTC. Full variable domain (rest looked up from reference TRBV18 and TRBJ1-2): NAGVMQNPRHLVRRRGQEARLRCSPMKGHSHVYWYRQLPEEGLKFMVYLQKENIIDESGMPKERFSAEFPKEGPSILRIQQVVRGDSAAYFCASSQQWGGSLDYTFGSGTRLTVV.

This clonotype was counted only a few times. The genes are TRBV18 and TRBJ2-7; a possible D gene is TRBD1 (5 bases). Germline CDR1 KGHSH, CDR2 LQKENI. The V gene lost 2 bases and the J gene lost 3 bases, with 11 bases spanning the gap. CDR3 length: 14 residues. The CDR3 is CASSPGVTDYEQYF. In nucleotides, the CDR3 is TGTGCCAGCTCACCAGGGGTGACAGACTACGAGCAGTACTTC.

The chain couples TRBV4-3 to TRBJ2-3; the D gene could be TRBD1 or TRBD2 (5 bases each). The CDR3 is made up of 15 amino acids. V lost 0 bases, J lost 4 bases, and 11 bases lay in between. From germline, CDR1 is LGHNA and CDR2 YSLEER. This chain's CDR3 is CASSQDRLGADTQYF. The DNA for the CDR3 is TGCGCCAGCAGCCAAGATCGCCTGGGGGCAGATACGCAGTATTTT.

The sample holds many counts of this clonotype. The chain recombines TRBV27 with TRBJ2-1; unclear D gene. The CDR3 length is 16 residues. Trimming pared 6 bases from V and 3 bases from J, leaving 18 bases between. The germline CDR1 and CDR2 sequences are MNHEY and SMNVEV (reference sequence). For the CDR3, the DNA is TGTGCCAGCAGGCTTGGCTACAGCGCACTCTACAATGAGCAGTTCTTC. It is translated as CASRLGYSALYNEQFF.

This chain joins TRBV21-1 and TRBJ2-7. TRBV21-1 is a pseudogene segment. CDR3 length equals 15 residues. DNA of the CDR3: TGTGCCAGCAGCAAAGAGCGCCTCAGCTCCTACGAGCAGTACTTC. Translating gives CASSKERLSSYEQYF.

This clonotype was counted ten times or more. This chain uses TRBV5-5 with TRBJ2-3, with TRBD2 matching over 10 bases. CDR1 is SGHKS and CDR2 is YYEKEE in the germline V gene (reference sequence). This CDR3 contains 18 residues. The junction had 14 bases not matched to a gene; V was cut back by 3 bases and J by 4 bases. CDR3 residues: CASSSRPALAGEADTQYF. CDR3 bases: TGTGCCAGCAGCTCCCGCCCAGCCCTAGCGGGAGAGGCAGATACGCAGTATTTT. Based on the CDR3 plus reference TRBV5-5 and TRBJ2-3, the full variable domain is DAGVTQSPTHLIKTRGQQVTLRCSPISGHKSVSWYQQVLGQGPQFIFQYYEKEERGRGNFPDRFSARQFPNYSSELNVNALLLGDSALYLCASSSRPALAGEADTQYFGPGTRLTVL.

This clonotype appeared many times. The V gene is TRBV2, the J gene TRBJ2-1; 8 nucleotides match TRBD1. CDR1 is SNHLY, CDR2 FYNNEI, per germline. V lost 6 bases, J lost 9 bases, and 16 bases stayed unmatched. CDR3 length: 16 amino acids. The CDR3 sequence: CASRMSGTGPLGEQFF. In DNA form, the CDR3 reads TGTGCCAGCAGAATGTCCGGGACAGGTCCATTGGGTGAGCAGTTCTTC. Full variable domain (rest looked up from reference TRBV2 and TRBJ2-1): EPEVTQTPSHQVTQMGQEVILRCVPISNHLYFYWYRQILGQKVEFLVSFYNNEISEKSEIFDDQFSVERPDGSNFTLKIRSTKLEDSAMYFCASRMSGTGPLGEQFFGPGTRLTVL.

The sample holds a few counts of this clonotype. V is TRBV20-1 and J is TRBJ2-7, with D tentatively TRBD1 or TRBD2 (6 bases each). V lost 3 bases and J 2 bases, leaving 17 bases between the germline ends. There are 15 residues in the CDR3. Germline values: CDR1 DFQATT, CDR2 SNEGSKA (reference sequence). CDR3 sequence (DNA): TGCAGTGCTAGTCTTACGGGGGCAGGAACCTACGAGCAGTACTTC. This encodes CSASLTGAGTYEQYF.

The chain carries TRBV5-1 and TRBJ2-3; D gene unclear. This CDR3 is built from 13 residues. The germline CDR1 and CDR2 sequences are SGHRS and YFSETQ. Between the trimmed V and J ends, which lost 7 bases and 4 bases, there was a span of 13 bases. The CDR3 reads CASGRAMADTQYF. The CDR3 bases are TGCGCCAGCGGCCGGGCTATGGCAGATACGCAGTATTTT. Using reference TRBV5-1 and TRBJ2-3 for the parts outside the CDR3, the full variable domain is KAGVTQTPRYLIKTRGQQVTLSCSPISGHRSVSWYQQTPGQGLQFLFEYFSETQRNKGNFPGRFSGRQFSNSRSEMNVSTLELGDSALYLCASGRAMADTQYFGPGTRLTVL.

J is TRBJ2-2 and V is TRBV5-1; 7 positions agree with TRBD1. The V gene end was trimmed by 4 bases and the J gene end by 2 bases; junction bases not matched to a gene: 8. This CDR3 has 16 amino acids. Germline V CDR1 and CDR2: SGHRS, YFSETQ. CDR3 region: CASSTTGQPNTGELFF. In nucleotides, the CDR3 is TGCGCCAGCAGCACAACGGGACAGCCTAACACCGGGGAGCTGTTTTTT.

This clonotype appeared a few times. V and J are TRBV7-2 and TRBJ2-1; 8 bases are shared with TRBD1. V lost 3 bases, J lost 6 bases, and 10 bases stayed unmatched. Germline V gives CDR1 SGHTA, CDR2 FQGNSA. CDR3 size: 16 residues. The DNA for the CDR3 is TGTGCCAGCAGCTTCATCCGCCGGACAGGGTTCAATGAGCAGTTCTTC. Its protein is CASSFIRRTGFNEQFF.